This T cell receptor beta chain stems from a study of blood T cell repertoires in COVID-19. About the research overall: Nucleic acid was either cDNA or gDNA, and it came from T cells, B-cell-depleted T cells, or PBMCs.

As processed by the authors: Amplifying reference gene primers gave estimates of nucleated cell counts. TCRdb's copy holds only in-frame clones and misses some; the assay was immunoSEQ multiplex PCR. V, J and clone size derive from that table, while D and trimming were established from the DNA sequence. Among some 310,000 clones, 85% to 90% were seen once, and the ten largest hold under 3%. Recruited during active infection, patients (from Seattle) were subsequently followed longitudinally. The germline V gene has CDR1 SNHLY and CDR2 FYNNEI. Trimming took 3 bases from V and 5 from J, leaving 13 bases between them. This CDR3 has 15 residues.

The clonotype comes from a woman under 40 with COVID-19, enrolled during active disease. The sequencing sample was made of peripheral blood. The V call is TRBV2, the J call TRBJ2-2; possible D gene TRBD1, 6 bases. The DNA for the CDR3 is TGTGCCAGCAGTGAGGTCGGACAGAGGACCGGGGAGCTGTTTTTT. It codes for CASSEVGQRTGELFF. The full variable domain, rest sourced from reference TRBV2 and TRBJ2-2, is EPEVTQTPSHQVTQMGQEVILRCVPISNHLYFYWYRQILGQKVEFLVSFYNNEISEKSEIFDDQFSVERPDGSNFTLKIRSTKLEDSAMYFCASSEVGQRTGELFFGEGSRLTVL.